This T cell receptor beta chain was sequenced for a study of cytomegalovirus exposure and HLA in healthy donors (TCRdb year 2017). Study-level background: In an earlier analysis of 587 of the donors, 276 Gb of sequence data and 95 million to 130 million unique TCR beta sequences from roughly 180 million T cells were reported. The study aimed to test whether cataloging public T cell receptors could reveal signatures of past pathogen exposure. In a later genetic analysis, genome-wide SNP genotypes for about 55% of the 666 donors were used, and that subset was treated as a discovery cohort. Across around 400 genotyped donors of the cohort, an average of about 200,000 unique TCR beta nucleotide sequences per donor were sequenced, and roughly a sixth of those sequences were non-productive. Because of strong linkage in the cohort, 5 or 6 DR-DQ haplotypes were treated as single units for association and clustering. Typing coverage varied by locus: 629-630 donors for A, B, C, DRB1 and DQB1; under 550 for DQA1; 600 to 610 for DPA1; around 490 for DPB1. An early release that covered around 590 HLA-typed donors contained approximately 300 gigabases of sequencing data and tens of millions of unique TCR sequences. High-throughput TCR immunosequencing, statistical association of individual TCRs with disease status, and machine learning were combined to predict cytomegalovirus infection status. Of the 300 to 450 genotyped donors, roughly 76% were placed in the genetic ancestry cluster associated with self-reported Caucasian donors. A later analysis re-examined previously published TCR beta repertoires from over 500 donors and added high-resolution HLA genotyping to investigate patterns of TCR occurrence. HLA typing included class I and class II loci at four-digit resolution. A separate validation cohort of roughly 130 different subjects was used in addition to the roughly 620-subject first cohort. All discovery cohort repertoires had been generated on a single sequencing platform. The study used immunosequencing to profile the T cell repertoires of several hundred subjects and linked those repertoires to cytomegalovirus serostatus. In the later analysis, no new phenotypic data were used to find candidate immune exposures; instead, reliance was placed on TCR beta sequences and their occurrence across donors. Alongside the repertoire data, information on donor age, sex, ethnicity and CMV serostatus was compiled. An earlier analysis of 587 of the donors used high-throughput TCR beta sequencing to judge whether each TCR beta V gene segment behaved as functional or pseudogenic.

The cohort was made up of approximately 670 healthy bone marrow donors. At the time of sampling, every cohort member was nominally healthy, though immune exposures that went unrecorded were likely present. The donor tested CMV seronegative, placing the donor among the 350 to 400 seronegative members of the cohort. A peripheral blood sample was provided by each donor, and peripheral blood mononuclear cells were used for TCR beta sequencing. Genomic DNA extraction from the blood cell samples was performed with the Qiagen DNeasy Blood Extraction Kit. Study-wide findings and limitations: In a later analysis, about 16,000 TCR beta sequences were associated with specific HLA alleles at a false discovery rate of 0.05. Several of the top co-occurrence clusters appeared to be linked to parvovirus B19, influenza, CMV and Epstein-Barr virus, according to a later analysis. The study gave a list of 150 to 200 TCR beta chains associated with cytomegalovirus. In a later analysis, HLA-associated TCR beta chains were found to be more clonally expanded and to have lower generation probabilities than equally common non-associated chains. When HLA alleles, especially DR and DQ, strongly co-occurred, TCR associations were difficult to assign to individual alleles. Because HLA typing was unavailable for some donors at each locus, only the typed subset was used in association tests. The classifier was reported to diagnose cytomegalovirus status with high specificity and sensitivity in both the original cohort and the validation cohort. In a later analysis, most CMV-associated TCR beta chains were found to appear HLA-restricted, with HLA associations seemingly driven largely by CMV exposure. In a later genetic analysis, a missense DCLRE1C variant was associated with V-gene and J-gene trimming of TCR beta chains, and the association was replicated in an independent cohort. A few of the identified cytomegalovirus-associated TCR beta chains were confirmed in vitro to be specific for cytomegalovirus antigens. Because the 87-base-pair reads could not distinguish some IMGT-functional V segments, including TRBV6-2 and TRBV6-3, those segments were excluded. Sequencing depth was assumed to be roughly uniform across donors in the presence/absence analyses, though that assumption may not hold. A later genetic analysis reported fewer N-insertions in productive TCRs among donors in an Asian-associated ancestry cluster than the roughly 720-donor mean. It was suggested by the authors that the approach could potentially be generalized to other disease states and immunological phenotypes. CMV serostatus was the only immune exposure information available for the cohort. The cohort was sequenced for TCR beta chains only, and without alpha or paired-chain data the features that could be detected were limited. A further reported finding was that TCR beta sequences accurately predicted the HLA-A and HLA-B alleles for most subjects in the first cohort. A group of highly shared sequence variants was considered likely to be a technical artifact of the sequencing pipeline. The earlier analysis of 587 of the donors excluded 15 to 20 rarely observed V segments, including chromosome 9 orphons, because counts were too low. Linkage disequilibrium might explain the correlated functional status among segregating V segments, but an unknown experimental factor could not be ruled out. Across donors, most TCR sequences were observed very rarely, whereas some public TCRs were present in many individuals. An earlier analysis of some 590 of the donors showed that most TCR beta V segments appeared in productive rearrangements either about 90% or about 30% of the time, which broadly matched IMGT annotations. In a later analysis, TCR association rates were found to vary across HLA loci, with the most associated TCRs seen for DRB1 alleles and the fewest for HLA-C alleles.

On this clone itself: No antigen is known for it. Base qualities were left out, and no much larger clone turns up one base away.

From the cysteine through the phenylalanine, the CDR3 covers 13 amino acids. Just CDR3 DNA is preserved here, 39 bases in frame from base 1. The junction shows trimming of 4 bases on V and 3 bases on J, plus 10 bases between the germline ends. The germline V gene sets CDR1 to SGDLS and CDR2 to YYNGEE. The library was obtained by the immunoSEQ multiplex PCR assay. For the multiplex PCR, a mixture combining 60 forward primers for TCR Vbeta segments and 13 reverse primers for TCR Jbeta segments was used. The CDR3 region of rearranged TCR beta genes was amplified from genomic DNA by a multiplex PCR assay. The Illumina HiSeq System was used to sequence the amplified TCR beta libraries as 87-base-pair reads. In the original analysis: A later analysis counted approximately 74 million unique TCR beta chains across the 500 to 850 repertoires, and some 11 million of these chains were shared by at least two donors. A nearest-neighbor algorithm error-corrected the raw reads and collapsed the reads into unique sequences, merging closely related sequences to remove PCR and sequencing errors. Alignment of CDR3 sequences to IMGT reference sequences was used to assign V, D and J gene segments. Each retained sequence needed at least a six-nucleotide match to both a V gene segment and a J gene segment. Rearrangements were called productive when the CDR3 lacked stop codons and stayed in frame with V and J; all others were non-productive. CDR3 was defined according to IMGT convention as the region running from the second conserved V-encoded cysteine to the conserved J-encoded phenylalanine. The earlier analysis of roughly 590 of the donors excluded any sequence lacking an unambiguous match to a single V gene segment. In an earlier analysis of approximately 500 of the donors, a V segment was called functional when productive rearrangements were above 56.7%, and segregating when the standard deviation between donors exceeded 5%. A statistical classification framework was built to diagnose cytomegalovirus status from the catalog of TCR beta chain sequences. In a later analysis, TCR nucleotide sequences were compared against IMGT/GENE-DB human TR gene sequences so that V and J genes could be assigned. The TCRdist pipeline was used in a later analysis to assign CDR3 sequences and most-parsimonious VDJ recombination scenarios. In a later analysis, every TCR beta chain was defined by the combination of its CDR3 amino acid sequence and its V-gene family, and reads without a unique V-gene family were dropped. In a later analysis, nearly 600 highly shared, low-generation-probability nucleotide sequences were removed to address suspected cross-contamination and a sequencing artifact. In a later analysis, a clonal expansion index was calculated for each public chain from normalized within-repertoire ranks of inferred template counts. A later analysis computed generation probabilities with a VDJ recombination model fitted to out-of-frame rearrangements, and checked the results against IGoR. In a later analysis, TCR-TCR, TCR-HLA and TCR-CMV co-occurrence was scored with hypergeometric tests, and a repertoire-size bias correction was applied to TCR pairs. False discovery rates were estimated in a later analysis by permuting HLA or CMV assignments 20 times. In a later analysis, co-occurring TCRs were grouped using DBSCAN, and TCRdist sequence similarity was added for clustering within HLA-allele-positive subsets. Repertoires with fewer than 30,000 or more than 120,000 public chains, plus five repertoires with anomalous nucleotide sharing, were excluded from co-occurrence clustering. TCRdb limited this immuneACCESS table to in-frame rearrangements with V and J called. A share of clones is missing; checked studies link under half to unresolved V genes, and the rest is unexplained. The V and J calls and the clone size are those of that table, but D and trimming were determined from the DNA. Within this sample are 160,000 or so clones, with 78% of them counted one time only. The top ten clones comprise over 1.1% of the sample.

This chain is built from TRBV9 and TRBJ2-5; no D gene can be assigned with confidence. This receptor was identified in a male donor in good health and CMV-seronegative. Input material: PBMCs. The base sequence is TGTGCCAGCAGCTCGCGGCCCGAAGAGACCCAGTACTTC. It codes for CASSSRPEETQYF.